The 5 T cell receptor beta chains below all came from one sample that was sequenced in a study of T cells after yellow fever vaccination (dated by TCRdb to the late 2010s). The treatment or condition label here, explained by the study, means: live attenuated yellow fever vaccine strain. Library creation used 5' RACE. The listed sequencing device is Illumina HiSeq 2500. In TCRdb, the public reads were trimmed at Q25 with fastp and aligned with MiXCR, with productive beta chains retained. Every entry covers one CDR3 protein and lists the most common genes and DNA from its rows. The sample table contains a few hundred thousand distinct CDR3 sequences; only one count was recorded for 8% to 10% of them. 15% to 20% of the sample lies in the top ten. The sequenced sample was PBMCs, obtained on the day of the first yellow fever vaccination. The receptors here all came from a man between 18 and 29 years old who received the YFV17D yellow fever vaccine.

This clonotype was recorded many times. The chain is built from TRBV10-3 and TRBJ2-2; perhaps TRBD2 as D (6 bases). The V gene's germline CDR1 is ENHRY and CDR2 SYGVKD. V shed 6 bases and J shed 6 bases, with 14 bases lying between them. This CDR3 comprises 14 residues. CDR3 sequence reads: CAISAGGIAGELFF. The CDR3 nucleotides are TGTGCCATCAGCGCCGGAGGGATCGCCGGGGAGCTGTTTTTT.

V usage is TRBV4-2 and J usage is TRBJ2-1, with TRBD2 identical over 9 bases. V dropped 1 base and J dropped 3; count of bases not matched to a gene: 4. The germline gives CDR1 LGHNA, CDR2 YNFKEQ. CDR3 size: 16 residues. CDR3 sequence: CASSQVAGGYYNEQFF. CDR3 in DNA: TGTGCCAGCAGCCAAGTCGCGGGGGGGTACTACAATGAGCAGTTCTTC.

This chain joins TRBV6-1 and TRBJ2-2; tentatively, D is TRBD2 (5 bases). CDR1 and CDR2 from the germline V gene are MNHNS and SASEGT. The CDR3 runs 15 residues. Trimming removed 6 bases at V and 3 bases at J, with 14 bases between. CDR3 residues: CASSHGVRHTGELFF. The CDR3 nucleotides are TGTGCCAGCAGCCACGGGGTCAGGCACACCGGGGAGCTGTTTTTT.

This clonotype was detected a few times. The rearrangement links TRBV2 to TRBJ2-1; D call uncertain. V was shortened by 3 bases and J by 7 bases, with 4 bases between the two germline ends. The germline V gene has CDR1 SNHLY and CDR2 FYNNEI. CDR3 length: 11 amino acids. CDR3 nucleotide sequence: TGTGCCAGCAGTGACAGAAATGAGCAGTTCTTC. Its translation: CASSDRNEQFF.

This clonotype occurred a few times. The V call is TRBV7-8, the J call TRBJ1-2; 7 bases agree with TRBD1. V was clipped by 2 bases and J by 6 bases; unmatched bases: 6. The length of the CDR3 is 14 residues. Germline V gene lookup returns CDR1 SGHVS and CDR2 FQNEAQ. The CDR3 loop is CASSLLTGVNGYTF. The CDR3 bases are TGTGCCAGCAGCTTATTAACAGGGGTGAATGGCTACACCTTC.